This entry describes one T cell receptor beta chain. The PCR contained 60 Vbeta and 13 Jbeta primers. Here immunoSEQ multiplex PCR was the method, and the copy in TCRdb shows in-frame clones only, minus some. In the table there are some 150,000 clones, over 80% of which are singletons. This sample stems from a study of cytomegalovirus exposure and HLA in healthy donors. Germline V gives CDR1 SGHNT, CDR2 YYREEE (reference sequence). V lost 1 base, J lost 2 bases, and 13 bases lay in between. This CDR3 spans 15 amino acids. The source is a woman aged 45-59 years in good health and CMV-seropositive. The rearrangement uses TRBV5-4 and TRBJ2-7, with unresolved D. Source material: PBMCs. CDR3 sequence reads: CASSLNPDTTYEQYF. CDR3 coding DNA: TGTGCCAGCAGCTTGAATCCAGACACCACCTACGAGCAGTACTTC.